These 8 T cell receptor beta chains share one sample of origin, sequenced in a study of blood T cell repertoires in COVID-19. The assay was immunoSEQ multiplex PCR, and TCRdb's table has in-frame clones only and misses some. The repertoire holds roughly 340,000 clones, with roughly nine tenths as singletons. Sequenced: peripheral blood. These receptors all stem from a woman in her twenties or thirties with COVID-19, enrolled during active disease.

This rearrangement joins TRBV6-5 to TRBJ1-1; 8 nucleotides match TRBD1. The CDR3 runs to 14 residues. Germline V lookup: CDR1 MNHEY, CDR2 SVGAGI. V was pared by 7 bases and J by 5 bases, with 9 bases of the junction left unmatched. This CDR3 is CASNLRTGYTEAFF. CDR3 DNA sequence: TGTGCCAGCAACCTGAGGACAGGGTATACTGAAGCTTTCTTT.

V and J are TRBV11-3 and TRBJ2-6; D remains ambiguous. This CDR3 is built from 15 residues. Per germline, CDR1 SGHNT and CDR2 YENEEA. V was pared by 5 bases and J by 0 bases, with 8 bases between. The CDR3 nucleotides read TGTGCCAGCAGCCCCTTCCTCTCTGGGGCCAACGTCCTGACTTTC. Translation gives CASSPFLSGANVLTF.

The chain employs TRBV3-1 (or the pseudogene TRBV3-2) and TRBJ1-1; the D gene is possibly TRBD1 (5 bases). V shed 1 base and J shed 8 bases, with 8 bases lying between them. Looked up from germline, CDR1 is LGHDT and CDR2 is YNNKEL (reference sequence). This CDR3 region has 12 residues. The DNA for the CDR3 is TGTGCCAGCAGCCAAGCAGGGTTGGAAGCTTTCTTT. Residues: CASSQAGLEAFF.

The chain has TRBV19 and TRBJ1-4; D remains unclear. V was pared by 3 bases and J by 8 bases, with 13 bases between. This CDR3 has 14 amino acids. Germline CDR1 LNHDA, CDR2 SQIVND (reference sequence). As DNA, the CDR3 is TGTGCCAGTAGTATTTTGGGAGTGGGGGAAAAACTGTTTTTT. This gives the protein CASSILGVGEKLFF.

V is TRBV27 and J is TRBJ1-5; D is undetermined. The germline gives CDR1 MNHEY, CDR2 SMNVEV (reference sequence). V was shortened by 5 bases and J by 0 bases, with 8 bases between the two germline ends. The CDR3 covers 14 residues. The CDR3 sequence: CASSLSRSNQPQHF. CDR3 in DNA: TGTGCCAGCAGTCTCTCCCGTAGCAATCAGCCCCAGCATTTT.

The chain joins TRBV27 to TRBJ2-5, with 13 bases lining up with TRBD2. This CDR3 contains 16 residues. V trimming: 6 bases; J trimming: 5 bases; junction bases outside the gene matches: 9. Germline V CDR1 and CDR2: MNHEY, SMNVEV (reference sequence). CDR3 DNA: TGTGCCAGCAGCCCGACTAGCGGGGGGTATTTGGAGACCCAGTACTTC. Encoded protein: CASSPTSGGYLETQYF.

The V gene is TRBV6-1, the J gene TRBJ2-1; 7 bases map to TRBD2. From germline, CDR1 is MNHNS and CDR2 SASEGT. The CDR3 totals 16 residues. Trimming at V came to 3 bases and at J to 7 bases, leaving 12 bases not matched to a gene. The CDR3 DNA sequence: TGTGCCAGCAGTGACGGCCGAATTTCAGCGGGAAATGAGCAGTTCTTC. Protein sequence: CASSDGRISAGNEQFF.

The chain carries TRBV10-3 and TRBJ1-1; 8 bases fit TRBD1. Germline V CDR1 and CDR2: ENHRY, SYGVKD. The CDR3 consists of 15 residues. Losses at the gene ends were 2 bases for V and 1 base for J; bases not matched to a gene: 3. The CDR3 reads CAISEKGQGNTEAFF. CDR3 nucleotide sequence: TGTGCCATCAGTGAGAAAGGACAGGGGAACACTGAAGCTTTCTTT.